This record covers a single TCR beta chain. Sequencing relied on a cDNA template that was reverse transcribed from extracted RNA. The assay was immunoSEQ multiplex PCR, and TCRdb's table has in-frame clones only and misses some. The sample records just over 150,000 clones, 50% to 65% being singletons. The sample originates from a study of CD8+ T cells in alopecia areata. This TCR was recovered from a human donor with alopecia areata. This material consisted of CD8+ T cells sorted from blood, taken at week 0.

In nucleotides, the CDR3 is TGCAGCTCACGGACAGGGAACACTGAAGCTTTCTTT. It codes for CSSRTGNTEAFF. The chain employs TRBV29-1 and TRBJ1-1; 7 bases are shared with TRBD1. The V segment lost 8 bases and the J segment 1 base; nucleotides outside the gene matches: 4. Germline CDR1 and CDR2: SQVTM and ANQGSEA. CDR3 length: 12 amino acids.